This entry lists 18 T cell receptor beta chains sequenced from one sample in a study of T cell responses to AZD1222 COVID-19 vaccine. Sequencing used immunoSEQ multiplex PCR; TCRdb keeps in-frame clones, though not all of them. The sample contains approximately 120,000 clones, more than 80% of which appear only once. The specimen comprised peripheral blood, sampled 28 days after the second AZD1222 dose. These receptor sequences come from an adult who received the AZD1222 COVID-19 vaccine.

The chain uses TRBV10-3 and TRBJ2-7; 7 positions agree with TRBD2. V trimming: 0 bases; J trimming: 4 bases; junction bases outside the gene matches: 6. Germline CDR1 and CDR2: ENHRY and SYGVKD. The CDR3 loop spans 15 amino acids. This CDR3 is CAISESGGHGYEQYF. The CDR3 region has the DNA TGTGCCATCAGTGAGTCGGGAGGGCACGGGTACGAGCAGTACTTC.

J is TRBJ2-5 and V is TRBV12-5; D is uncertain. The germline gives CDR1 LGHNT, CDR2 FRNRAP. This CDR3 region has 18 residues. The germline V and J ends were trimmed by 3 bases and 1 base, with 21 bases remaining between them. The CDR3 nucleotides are TGTGCTAGTGGTTTTACTTCGTGGTTCGCACCTGCCCAAGAGACCCAGTACTTC. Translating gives CASGFTSWFAPAQETQYF.

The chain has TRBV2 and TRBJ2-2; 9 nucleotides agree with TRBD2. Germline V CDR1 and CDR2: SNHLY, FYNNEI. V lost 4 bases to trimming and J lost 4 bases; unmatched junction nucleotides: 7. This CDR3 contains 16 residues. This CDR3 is CASSGSSGKGTGELFF. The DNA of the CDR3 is TGTGCCAGCAGTGGCTCTAGCGGGAAAGGCACCGGGGAGCTGTTTTTT.

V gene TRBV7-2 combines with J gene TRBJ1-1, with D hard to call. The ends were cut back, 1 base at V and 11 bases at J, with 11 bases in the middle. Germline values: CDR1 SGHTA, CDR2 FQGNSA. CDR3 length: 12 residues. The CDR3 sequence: CASSLDSPVAFF. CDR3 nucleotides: TGTGCCAGCAGCTTAGACTCCCCTGTTGCTTTCTTT. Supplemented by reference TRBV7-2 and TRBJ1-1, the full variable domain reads GAGVSQSPSNKVTEKGKDVELRCDPISGHTALYWYRQSLGQGLEFLIYFQGNSAPDKSGLPSDRFSAERTGGSVSTLTIQRTQQEDSAVYLCASSLDSPVAFFGQGTRLTVV.

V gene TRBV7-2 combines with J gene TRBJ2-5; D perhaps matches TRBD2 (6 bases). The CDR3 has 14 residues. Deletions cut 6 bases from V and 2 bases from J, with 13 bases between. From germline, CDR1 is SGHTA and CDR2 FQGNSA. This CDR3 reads CASRRLGWQETQYF. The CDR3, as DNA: TGTGCCAGCAGACGACTAGGATGGCAAGAGACCCAGTACTTC. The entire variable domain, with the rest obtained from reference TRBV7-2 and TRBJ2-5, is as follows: GAGVSQSPSNKVTEKGKDVELRCDPISGHTALYWYRQSLGQGLEFLIYFQGNSAPDKSGLPSDRFSAERTGGSVSTLTIQRTQQEDSAVYLCASRRLGWQETQYFGPGTRLLVL.

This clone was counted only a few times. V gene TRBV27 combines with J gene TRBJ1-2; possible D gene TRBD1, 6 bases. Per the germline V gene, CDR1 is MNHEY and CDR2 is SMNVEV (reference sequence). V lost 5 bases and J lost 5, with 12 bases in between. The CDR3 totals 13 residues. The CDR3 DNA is TGTGCCAGCAGTCCCCAGGACAGTTATGGCTACACCTTC. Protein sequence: CASSPQDSYGYTF.

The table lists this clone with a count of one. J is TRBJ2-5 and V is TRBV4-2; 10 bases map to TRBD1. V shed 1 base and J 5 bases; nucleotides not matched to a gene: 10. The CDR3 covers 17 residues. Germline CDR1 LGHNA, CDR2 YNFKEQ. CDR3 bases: TGTGCCAGCAGCCAAGGGGACAGGGGCCACCTGGGGGAGACCCAGTACTTC. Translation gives CASSQGDRGHLGETQYF.

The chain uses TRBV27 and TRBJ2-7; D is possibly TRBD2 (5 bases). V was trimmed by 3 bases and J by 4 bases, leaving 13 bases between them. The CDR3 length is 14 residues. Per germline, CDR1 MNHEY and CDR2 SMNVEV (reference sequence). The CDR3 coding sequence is TGTGCCAGCAGTTTCCAGCGGAAGGAGTACGAGCAGTACTTC. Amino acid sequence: CASSFQRKEYEQYF.

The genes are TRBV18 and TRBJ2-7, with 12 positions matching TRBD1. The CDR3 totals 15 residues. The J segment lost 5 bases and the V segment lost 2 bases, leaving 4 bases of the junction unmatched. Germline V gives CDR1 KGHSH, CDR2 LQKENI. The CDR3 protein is CASSPGTGGQDEQYF. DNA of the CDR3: TGTGCCAGCTCACCAGGGACAGGGGGCCAGGACGAGCAGTACTTC.

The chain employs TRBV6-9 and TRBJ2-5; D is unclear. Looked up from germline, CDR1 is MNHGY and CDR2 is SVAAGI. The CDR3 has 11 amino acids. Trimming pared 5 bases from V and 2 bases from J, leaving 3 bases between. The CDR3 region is CASSGQETQYF. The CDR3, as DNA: TGTGCCAGCAGTGGACAAGAGACCCAGTACTTC.

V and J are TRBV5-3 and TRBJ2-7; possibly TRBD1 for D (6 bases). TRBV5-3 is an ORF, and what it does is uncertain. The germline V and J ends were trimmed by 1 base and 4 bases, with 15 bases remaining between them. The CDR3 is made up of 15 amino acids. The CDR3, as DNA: TGTGCCAGAAGCTTGCGGGCAGGGGCTTGGTACGAGCAGTACTTC. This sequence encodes CARSLRAGAWYEQYF.

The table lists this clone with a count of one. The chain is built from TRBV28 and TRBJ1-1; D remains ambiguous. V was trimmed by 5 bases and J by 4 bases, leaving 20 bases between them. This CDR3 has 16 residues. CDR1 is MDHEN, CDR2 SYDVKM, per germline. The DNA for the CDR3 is TGTGCCAGCAGTACTATCACCGGGAGTTGGGGCACTGAAGCTTTCTTT. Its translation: CASSTITGSWGTEAFF.

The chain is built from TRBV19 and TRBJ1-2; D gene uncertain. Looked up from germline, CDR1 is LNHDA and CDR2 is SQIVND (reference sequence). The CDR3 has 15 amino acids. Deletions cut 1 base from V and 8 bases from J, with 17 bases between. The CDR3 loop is CASSIAPGTASGYTF. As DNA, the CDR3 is TGTGCCAGTAGTATAGCACCAGGCACCGCGTCGGGCTACACCTTC.

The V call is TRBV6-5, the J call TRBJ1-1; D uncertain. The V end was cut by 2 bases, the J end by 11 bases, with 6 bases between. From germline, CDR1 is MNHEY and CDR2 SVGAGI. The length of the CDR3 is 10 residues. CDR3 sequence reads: CASSYPVAFF. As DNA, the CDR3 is TGTGCCAGCAGTTACCCCGTCGCTTTCTTT.

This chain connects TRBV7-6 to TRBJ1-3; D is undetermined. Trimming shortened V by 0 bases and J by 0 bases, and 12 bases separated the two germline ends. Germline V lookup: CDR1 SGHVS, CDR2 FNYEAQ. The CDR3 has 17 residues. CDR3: CASSLASRISSGNTIYF. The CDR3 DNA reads TGTGCCAGCAGCTTAGCTTCACGGATAAGCTCTGGAAACACCATATATTTT.

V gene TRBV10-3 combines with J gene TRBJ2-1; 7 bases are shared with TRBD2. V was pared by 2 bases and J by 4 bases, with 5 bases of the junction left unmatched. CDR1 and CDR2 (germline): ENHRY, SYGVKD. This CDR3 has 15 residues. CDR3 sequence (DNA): TGTGCCATCAGTGAGGGGGGGGACCCTTACAATGAGCAGTTCTTC. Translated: CAISEGGDPYNEQFF.

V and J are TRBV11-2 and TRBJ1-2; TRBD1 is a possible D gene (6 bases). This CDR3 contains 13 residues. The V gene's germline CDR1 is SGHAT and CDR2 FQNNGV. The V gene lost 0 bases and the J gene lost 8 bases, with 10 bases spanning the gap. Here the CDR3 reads CASSLEAGAGYTF. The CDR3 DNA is TGTGCCAGCAGCTTAGAAGCAGGGGCCGGCTACACCTTC.

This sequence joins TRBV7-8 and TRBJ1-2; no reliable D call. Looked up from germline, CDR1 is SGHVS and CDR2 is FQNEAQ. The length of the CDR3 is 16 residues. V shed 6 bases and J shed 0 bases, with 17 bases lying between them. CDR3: CASSHDAAKANYGYTF. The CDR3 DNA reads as TGTGCCAGCAGTCATGACGCCGCCAAAGCTAACTATGGCTACACCTTC. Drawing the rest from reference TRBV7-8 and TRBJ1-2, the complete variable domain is GAGVSQSPRYKVAKRGQDVALRCDPISGHVSLFWYQQALGQGPEFLTYFQNEAQLDKSGLPSDRFFAERPEGSVSTLKIQRTQQEDSAVYLCASSHDAAKANYGYTFGSGTRLTVV.